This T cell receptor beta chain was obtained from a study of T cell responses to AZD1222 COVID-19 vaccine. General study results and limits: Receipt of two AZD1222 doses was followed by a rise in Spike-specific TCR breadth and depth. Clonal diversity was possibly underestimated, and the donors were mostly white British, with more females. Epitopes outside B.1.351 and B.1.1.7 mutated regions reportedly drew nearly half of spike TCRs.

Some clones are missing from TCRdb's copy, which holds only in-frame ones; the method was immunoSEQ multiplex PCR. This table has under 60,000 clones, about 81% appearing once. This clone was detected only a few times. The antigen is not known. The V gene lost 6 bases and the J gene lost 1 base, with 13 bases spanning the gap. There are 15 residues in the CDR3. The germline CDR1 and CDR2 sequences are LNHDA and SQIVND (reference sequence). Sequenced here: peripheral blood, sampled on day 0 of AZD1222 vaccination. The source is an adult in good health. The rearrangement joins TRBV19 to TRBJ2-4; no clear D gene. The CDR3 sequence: CASSGEKMAKNIQYF. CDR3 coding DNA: TGTGCCAGTAGCGGAGAAAAAATGGCCAAAAACATTCAGTACTTC. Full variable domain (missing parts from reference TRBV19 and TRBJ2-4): DGGITQSPKYLFRKEGQNVTLSCEQNLNHDAMYWYRQDPGQGLRLIYYSQIVNDFQKGDIAEGYSVSREKKESFPLTVTSAQKNPTAFYLCASSGEKMAKNIQYFGAGTRLSVL.